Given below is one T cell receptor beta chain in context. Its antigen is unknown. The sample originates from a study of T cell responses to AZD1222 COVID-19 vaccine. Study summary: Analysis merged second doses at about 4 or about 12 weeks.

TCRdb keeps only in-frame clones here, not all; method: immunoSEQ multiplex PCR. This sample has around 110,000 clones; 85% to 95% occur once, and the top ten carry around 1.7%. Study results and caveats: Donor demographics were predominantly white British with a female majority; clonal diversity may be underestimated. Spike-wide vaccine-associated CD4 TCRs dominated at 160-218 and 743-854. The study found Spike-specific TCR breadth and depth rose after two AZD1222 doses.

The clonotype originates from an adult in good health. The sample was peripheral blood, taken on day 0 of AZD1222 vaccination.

CDR3 residues: CASSLGGNYGYTF. The CDR3 nucleotides are TGCGCCAGCAGTTTAGGAGGTAACTATGGCTACACCTTC. The genes are TRBV5-1 and TRBJ1-2; no clear D. With 5 bases removed from V and 1 base from J, the gap between germline ends came to 9 bases. The CDR3 loop spans 13 amino acids. Germline loops: CDR1 SGHRS, CDR2 YFSETQ. The full variable domain, with the rest looked up from reference TRBV5-1 and TRBJ1-2, is KAGVTQTPRYLIKTRGQQVTLSCSPISGHRSVSWYQQTPGQGLQFLFEYFSETQRNKGNFPGRFSGRQFSNSRSEMNVSTLELGDSALYLCASSLGGNYGYTFGSGTRLTVV.